This T cell receptor (beta chain) was sequenced during a study of blood T cells in healthy people across ages. J gave up 8 bases and V 1 base, and 7 bases lay outside the gene matches. The germline V gene has CDR1 SQVTM and CDR2 ANQGSEA. This CDR3 contains 14 residues. Samples each yielded at least 6 micrograms of total RNA. To note about this clonotype: Its specificity is unknown.

Findings of the study overall: Since the PBMCs were unsorted, naive and antigen-experienced cells could not be conclusively compared.

For the second PCR, which ran for 7 to 11 cycles, a sample-barcoded 5' primer and a J-beta primer mix were used. Researchers report that a template-switch adaptor with 12 random nucleotides tagged each cDNA molecule. Every sample produced at least 2.5 million CDR3-containing paired-end reads. A single record per CDR3 protein comes from TCRdb applying MiXCR to the 5' RACE reads. The data contain fewer than 900,000 distinct CDR3 sequences, about 52% of them singletons. The receptor's source is a woman in her sixties or seventies in good health. The sequencing input was blood. V is TRBV29-1 and J is TRBJ2-1; 8 bases are shared with TRBD2. CDR3 DNA: TGCAGCGTTGAAGGAGCTCCGGGGGGGGATGAGCAGTTCTTC. Its protein product is CSVEGAPGGDEQFF.